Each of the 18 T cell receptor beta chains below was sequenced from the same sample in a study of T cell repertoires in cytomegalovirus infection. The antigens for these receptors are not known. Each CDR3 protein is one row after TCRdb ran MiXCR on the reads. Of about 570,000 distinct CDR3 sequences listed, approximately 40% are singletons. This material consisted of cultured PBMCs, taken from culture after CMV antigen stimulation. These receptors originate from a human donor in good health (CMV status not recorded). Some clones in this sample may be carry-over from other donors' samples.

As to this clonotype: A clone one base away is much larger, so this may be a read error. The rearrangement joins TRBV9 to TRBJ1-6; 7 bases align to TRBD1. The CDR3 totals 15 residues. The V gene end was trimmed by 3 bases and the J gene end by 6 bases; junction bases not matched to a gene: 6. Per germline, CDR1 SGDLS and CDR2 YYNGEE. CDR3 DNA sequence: TGTGCCAGCAGCGCAGGGGGGAACCTTAATTCACCCCTCCACTTT. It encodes CASSAGGNLNSPLHF.

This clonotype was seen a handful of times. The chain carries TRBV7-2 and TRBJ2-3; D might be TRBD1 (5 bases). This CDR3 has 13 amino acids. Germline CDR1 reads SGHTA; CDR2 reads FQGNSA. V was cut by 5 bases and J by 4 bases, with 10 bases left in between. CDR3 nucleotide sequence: TGTGCCAGCAGCCCACAGGCGGCAGATACGCAGTATTTT. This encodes CASSPQAADTQYF.

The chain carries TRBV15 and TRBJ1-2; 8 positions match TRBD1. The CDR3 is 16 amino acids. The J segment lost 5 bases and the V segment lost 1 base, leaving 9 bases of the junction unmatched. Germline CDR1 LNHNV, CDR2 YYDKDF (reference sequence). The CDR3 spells CATSRGSGDRPYGYTF. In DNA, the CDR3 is TGTGCCACCAGCAGAGGGTCCGGGGACAGGCCGTATGGCTACACCTTC.

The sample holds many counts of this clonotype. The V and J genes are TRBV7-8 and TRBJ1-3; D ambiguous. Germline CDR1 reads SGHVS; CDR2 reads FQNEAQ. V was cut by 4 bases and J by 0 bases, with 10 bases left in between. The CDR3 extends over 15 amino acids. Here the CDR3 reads CASSSGPISGNTIYF. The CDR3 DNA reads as TGTGCCAGCAGCTCCGGACCGATCTCTGGAAACACCATATATTTT.

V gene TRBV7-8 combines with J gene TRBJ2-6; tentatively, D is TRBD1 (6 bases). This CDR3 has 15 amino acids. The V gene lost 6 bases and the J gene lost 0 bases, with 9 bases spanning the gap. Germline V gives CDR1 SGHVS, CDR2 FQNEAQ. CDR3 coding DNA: TGTGCCAGCAGTTACAGGGCCTCTGGGGCCAACGTCCTGACTTTC. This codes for CASSYRASGANVLTF.

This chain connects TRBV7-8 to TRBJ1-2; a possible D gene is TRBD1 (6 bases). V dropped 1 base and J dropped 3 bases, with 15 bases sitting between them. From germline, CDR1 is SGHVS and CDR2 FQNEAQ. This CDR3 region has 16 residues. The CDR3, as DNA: TGTGCCAGCAGCTTAGTCCCCCCCGGGACACACTATGGCTACACCTTC. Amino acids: CASSLVPPGTHYGYTF.

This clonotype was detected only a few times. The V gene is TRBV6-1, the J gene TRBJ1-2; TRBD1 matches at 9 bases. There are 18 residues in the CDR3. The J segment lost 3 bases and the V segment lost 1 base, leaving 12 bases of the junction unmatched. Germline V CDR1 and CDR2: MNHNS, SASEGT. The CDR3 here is CASSEEDYPGTGYYGYTF. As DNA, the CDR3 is TGTGCCAGCAGTGAAGAGGACTATCCCGGGACAGGGTACTATGGCTACACCTTC.

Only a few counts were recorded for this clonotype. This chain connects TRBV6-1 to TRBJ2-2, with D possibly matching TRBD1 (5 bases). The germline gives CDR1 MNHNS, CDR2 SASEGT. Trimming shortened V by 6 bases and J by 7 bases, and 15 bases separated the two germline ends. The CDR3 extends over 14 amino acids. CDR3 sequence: CASSPQGFGGELFF. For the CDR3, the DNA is TGTGCCAGCAGCCCCCAGGGTTTTGGCGGGGAGCTGTTTTTT.

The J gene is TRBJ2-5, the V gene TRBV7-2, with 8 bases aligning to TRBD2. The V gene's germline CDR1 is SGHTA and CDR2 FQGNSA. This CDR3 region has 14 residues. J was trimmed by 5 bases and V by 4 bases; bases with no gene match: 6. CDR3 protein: CASSSRTSLETQYF. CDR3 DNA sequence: TGTGCCAGCAGCTCGAGGACTAGCCTGGAGACCCAGTACTTC.

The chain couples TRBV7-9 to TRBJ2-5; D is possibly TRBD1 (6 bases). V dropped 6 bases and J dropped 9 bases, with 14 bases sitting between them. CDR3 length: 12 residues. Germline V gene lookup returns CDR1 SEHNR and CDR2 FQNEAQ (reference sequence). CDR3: CASSRDPGAQYF. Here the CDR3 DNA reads TGTGCCAGCAGTCGGGACCCAGGGGCCCAGTACTTC.

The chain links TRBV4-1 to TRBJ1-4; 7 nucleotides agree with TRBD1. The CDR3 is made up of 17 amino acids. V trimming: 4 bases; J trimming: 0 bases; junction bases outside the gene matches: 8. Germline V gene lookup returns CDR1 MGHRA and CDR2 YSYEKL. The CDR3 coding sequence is TGCGCCAGCAGCCTGAGACAGGGTGGATCAACTAATGAAAAACTGTTTTTT. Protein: CASSLRQGGSTNEKLFF.

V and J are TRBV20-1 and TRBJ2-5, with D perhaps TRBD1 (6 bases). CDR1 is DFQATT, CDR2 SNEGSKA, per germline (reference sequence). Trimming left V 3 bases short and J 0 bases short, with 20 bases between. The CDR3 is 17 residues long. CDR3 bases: TGCAGTGCTAGGGGCCCCTGGGGACAACCAGACCAAGAGACCCAGTACTTC. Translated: CSARGPWGQPDQETQYF.

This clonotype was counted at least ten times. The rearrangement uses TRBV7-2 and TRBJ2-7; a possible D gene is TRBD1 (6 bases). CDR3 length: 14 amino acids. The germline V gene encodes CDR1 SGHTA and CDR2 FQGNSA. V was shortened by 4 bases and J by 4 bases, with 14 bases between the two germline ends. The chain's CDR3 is CASSSDRGPYEQYF. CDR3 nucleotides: TGTGCCAGCAGCTCGGACAGAGGCCCTTACGAGCAGTACTTC.

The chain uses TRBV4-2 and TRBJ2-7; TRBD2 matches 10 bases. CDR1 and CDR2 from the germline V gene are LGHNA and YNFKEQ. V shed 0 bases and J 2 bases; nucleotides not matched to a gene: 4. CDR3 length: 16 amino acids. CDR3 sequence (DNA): TGTGCCAGCAGCCAAGATTGGCTAGCGGGGGCCTACGAGCAGTACTTC. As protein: CASSQDWLAGAYEQYF.

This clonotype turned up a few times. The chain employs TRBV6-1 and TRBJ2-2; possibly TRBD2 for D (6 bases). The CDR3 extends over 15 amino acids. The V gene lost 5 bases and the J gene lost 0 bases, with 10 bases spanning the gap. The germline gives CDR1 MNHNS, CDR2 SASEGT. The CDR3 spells CASSSGTSNTGELFF. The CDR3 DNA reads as TGTGCCAGCAGTTCCGGGACTTCGAACACCGGGGAGCTGTTTTTT.

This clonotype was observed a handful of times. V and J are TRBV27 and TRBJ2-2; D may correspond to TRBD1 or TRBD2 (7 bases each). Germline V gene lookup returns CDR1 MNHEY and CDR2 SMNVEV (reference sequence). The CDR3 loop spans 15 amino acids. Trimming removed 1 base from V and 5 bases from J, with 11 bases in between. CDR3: CASSLFQGGTGELFF. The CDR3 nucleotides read TGTGCCAGCAGTTTATTCCAGGGGGGGACCGGGGAGCTGTTTTTT.

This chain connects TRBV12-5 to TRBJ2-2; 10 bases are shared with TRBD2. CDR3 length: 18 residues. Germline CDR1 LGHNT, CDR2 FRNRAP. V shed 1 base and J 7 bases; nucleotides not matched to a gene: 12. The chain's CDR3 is CASGLGGQAGGLGGELFF. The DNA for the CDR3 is TGTGCTAGTGGTTTGGGGGGCCAAGCGGGAGGGCTCGGCGGGGAGCTGTTTTTT.

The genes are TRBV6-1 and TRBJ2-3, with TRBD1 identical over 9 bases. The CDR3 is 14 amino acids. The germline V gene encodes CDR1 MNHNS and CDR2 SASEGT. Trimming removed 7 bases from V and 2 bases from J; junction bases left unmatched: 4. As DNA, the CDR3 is TGTGCCAGCACTCGGGACAGGGTCACAGATACGCAGTATTTT. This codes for CASTRDRVTDTQYF.